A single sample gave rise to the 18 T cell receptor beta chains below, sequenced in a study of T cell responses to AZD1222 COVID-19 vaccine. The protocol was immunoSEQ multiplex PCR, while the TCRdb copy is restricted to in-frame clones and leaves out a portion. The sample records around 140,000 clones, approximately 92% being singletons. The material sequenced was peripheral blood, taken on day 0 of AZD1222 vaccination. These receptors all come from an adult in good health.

The CDR3 DNA follows: TGTGCCAGCAGAACAGGGGGCGTTTTCTCCGAGCAGTACTTC. Translated: CASRTGGVFSEQYF. The rearrangement uses TRBV28 and TRBJ2-7; 9 nucleotides match TRBD1. This CDR3 spans 14 amino acids. The germline CDR1 and CDR2 sequences are MDHEN and SYDVKM. J gave up 6 bases and V 6 bases, and 9 bases lay outside the gene matches.

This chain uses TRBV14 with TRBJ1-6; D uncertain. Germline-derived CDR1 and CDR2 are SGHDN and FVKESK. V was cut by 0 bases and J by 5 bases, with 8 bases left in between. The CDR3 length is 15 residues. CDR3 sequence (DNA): TGTGCCAGCAGCCAAGAGGGCAGGAATAATTCACCCCTCCACTTT. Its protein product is CASSQEGRNNSPLHF.

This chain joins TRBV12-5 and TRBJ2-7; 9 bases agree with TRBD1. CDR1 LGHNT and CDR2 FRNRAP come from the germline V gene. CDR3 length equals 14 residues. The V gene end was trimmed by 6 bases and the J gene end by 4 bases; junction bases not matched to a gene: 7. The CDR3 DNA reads TGTGCTAGTGGCACCGGGACAGGGAGTTACGAGCAGTACTTC. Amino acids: CASGTGTGSYEQYF.

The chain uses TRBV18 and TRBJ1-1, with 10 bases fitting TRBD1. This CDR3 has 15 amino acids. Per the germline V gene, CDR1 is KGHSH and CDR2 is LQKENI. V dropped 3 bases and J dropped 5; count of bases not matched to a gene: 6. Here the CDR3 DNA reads TGTGCCAGCTCACCGGACAGGGGGACGGGGACTGAAGCTTTCTTT. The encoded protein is CASSPDRGTGTEAFF. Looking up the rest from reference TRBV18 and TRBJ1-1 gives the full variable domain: NAGVMQNPRHLVRRRGQEARLRCSPMKGHSHVYWYRQLPEEGLKFMVYLQKENIIDESGMPKERFSAEFPKEGPSILRIQQVVRGDSAAYFCASSPDRGTGTEAFFGQGTRLTVV.

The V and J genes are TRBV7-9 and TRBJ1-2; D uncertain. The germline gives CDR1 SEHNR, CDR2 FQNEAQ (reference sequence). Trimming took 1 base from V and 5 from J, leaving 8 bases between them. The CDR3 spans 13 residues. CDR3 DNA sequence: TGTGCCAGCAGCTTAGTATTGGGATATGGCTACACCTTC. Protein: CASSLVLGYGYTF.

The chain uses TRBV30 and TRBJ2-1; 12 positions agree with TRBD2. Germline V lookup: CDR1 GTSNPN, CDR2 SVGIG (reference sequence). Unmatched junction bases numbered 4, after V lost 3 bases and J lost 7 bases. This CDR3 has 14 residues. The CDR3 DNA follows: TGTGCCTGGAGCGGGCTAGCGGGGGGGAATGAGCAGTTCTTC. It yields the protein CAWSGLAGGNEQFF.

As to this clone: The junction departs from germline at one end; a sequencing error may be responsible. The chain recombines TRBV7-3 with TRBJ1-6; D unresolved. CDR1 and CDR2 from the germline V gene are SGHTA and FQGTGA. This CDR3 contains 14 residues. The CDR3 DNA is TGTGCCAGCAGCGTAACAAGTCGGAATTCACCCCTCCACTTT. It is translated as CASSVTSRNSPLHF.

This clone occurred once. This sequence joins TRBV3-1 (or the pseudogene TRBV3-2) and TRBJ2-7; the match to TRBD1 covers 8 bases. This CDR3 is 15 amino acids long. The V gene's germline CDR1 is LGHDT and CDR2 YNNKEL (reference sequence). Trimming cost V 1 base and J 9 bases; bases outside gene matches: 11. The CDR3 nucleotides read TGTGCCAGCAGCCAAGGCAGGGGGCCTCGGGCTGGGCAGTACTTC. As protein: CASSQGRGPRAGQYF.

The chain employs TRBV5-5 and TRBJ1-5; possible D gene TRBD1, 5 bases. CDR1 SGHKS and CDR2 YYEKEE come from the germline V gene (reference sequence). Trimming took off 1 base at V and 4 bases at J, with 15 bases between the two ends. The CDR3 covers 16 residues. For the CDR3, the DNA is TGTGCCAGCAGCTTGTGGGCAGGGCTGATAAATCAGCCCCAGCATTTT. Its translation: CASSLWAGLINQPQHF.

CDR3 DNA sequence: TGTGCCAGCAGTTACTCCGTAGCGGGAGCCCAAGAGACCCAGTACTTC. Protein sequence: CASSYSVAGAQETQYF. This chain connects TRBV6-5 to TRBJ2-5; 9 bases align to TRBD2. CDR3 length: 16 amino acids. Germline CDR1 MNHEY, CDR2 SVGAGI. The V and J ends lost 0 bases and 1 base, in that order; junction bases with no gene match: 3.

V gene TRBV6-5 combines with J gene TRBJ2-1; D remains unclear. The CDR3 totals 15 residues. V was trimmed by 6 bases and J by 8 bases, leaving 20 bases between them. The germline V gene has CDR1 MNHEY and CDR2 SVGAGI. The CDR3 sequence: CASRRTADLGHEQFF. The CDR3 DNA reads TGTGCCAGCAGACGGACGGCGGACCTAGGGCATGAGCAGTTCTTC.

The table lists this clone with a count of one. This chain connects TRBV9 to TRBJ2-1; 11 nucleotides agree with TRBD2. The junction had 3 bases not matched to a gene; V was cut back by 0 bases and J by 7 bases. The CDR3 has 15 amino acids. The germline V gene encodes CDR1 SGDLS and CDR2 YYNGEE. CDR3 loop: CASSVVAGGPNEQFF. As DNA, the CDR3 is TGTGCCAGCAGCGTAGTAGCGGGAGGGCCAAATGAGCAGTTCTTC.

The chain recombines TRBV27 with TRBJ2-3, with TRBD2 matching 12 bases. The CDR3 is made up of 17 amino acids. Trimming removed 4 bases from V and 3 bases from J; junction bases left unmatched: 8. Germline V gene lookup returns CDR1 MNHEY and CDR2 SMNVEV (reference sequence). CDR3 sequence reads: CASSSSGLAGRTDTQYF. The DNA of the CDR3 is TGTGCCAGCAGTTCCTCTGGACTAGCGGGACGAACAGATACGCAGTATTTT.

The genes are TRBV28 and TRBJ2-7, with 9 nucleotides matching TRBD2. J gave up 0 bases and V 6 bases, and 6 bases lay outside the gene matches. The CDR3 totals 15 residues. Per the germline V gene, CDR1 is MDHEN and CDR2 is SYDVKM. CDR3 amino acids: CASSNSGRSSYEQYF. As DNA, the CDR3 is TGTGCCAGCAGCAATAGCGGGAGAAGCTCCTACGAGCAGTACTTC.

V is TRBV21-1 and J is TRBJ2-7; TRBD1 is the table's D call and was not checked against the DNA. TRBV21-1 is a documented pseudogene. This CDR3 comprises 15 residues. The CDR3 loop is CASSKARTVSYEQYF. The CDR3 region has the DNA TGTGCCAGCAGCAAAGCCAGGACAGTTTCCTACGAGCAGTACTTC.

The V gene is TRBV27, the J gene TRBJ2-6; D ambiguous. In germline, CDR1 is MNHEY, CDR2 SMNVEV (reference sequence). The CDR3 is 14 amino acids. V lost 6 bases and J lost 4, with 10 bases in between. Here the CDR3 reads CASRPPWGANVLTF. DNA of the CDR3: TGTGCCAGCAGGCCACCTTGGGGGGCCAACGTCCTGACTTTC.

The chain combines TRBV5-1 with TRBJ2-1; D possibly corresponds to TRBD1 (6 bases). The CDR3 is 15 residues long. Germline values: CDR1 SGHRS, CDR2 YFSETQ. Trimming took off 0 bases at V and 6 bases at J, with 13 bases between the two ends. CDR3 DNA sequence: TGCGCCAGCAGCTTGGGAGACAGGCGGACCAATGAGCAGTTCTTC. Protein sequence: CASSLGDRRTNEQFF.

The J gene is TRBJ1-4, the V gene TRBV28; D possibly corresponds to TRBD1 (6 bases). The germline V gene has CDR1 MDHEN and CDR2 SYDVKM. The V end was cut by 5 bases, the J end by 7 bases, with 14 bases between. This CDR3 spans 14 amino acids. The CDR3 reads CASSPQGSGEKLFF. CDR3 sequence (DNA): TGTGCCAGCAGTCCGCAGGGGAGTGGTGAAAAACTGTTTTTT.